A selection of T cell receptor beta chains follows, all from one sample in a study of blood T cell repertoires in COVID-19. Assay used: immunoSEQ multiplex PCR; TCRdb lists only in-frame clones, some missing. The table records about 190,000 clones, 82% of them present only once. Material: PBMCs or T cells enriched from blood (not recorded which). Every receptor here comes from a woman aged 60-70 years with acute COVID-19. Both conserved end residues are part of each CDR3. Fields, in order: D gene, clone size, V gene, J gene, CDR3 DNA, CDR3 protein. The D gene is left open where the match is weak. Some rows have no size entry. The others give once, few or many, or a class for an expanded clone.

d_gene: TRBD1
abundance: few
v_gene: TRBV30
j_gene: TRBJ2-3
CDR3nt: TGTGCCTGGGGGACAGGGGGCTCGTTTGATACGCAGTATTTT
CDR3aa: CAWGTGGSFDTQYF

d_gene: .
abundance: .
v_gene: TRBV5-8
j_gene: TRBJ1-1
CDR3nt: TGTGCCAGCAGCTTGGGCCTCCCGAGGGCTTTCTTT
CDR3aa: CASSLGLPRAFF

d_gene: .
abundance: .
v_gene: TRBV19
j_gene: TRBJ2-1
CDR3nt: TGTGCCAGTAGTATTTCCAGCGGGTTCTACAATGAGCAGTTCTTC
CDR3aa: CASSISSGFYNEQFF

d_gene: .
abundance: .
v_gene: TRBV5-1
j_gene: TRBJ1-3
CDR3nt: TGCGCCAGCAGCTTGGAAAGCGTGAGCCACACCATATATTTT
CDR3aa: CASSLESVSHTIYF

d_gene: TRBD2
abundance: once
v_gene: TRBV24-1
j_gene: TRBJ2-7
CDR3nt: TGTGCCACCAGTGATTCCGGACTAGCGGAGGGGTCCTACGAGCAGTACTTC
CDR3aa: CATSDSGLAEGSYEQYF

d_gene: TRBD2
abundance: few
v_gene: TRBV10-3
j_gene: TRBJ2-3
CDR3nt: TGTGCCATCAGGGCCTTGACTAGCGGGGGGGCCCCAGATACGCAGTATTTT
CDR3aa: CAIRALTSGGAPDTQYF

d_gene: TRBD1
abundance: .
v_gene: TRBV5-1
j_gene: TRBJ1-2
CDR3nt: TGCGCCAGCAGCACGGGACAGGGGGCTTATGGCTACACCTTC
CDR3aa: CASSTGQGAYGYTF

d_gene: .
abundance: .
v_gene: TRBV7-2
j_gene: TRBJ1-3
CDR3nt: TGTGCCAGCAGCTTGGCCCAAAAAACTACTGGAAACACCATATATTTT
CDR3aa: CASSLAQKTTGNTIYF

d_gene: TRBD1
abundance: .
v_gene: TRBV18
j_gene: TRBJ2-7
CDR3nt: TGTGCCAGCTCACCACCGGGACAGGGCCCCTACGAGCAGTACTTC
CDR3aa: CASSPPGQGPYEQYF

d_gene: .
abundance: .
v_gene: TRBV28
j_gene: TRBJ2-2
CDR3nt: TGTGCCAGCAGTAGAGAACAGGTACAGAACACCGGGGAGCTGTTTTTT
CDR3aa: CASSREQVQNTGELFF

d_gene: .
abundance: many
v_gene: TRBV30
j_gene: TRBJ1-1
CDR3nt: TGTGCCTGGAGTGTACGGGAGACTGAAGCTTTCTTT
CDR3aa: CAWSVRETEAFF

d_gene: .
abundance: .
v_gene: TRBV12-3/TRBV12-4
j_gene: TRBJ1-2
CDR3nt: TGTGCCAGCAGTTTTGGGGAGGTTACTGGGCACACCTTC
CDR3aa: CASSFGEVTGHTF

d_gene: .
abundance: .
v_gene: TRBV27
j_gene: TRBJ1-1
CDR3nt: TGTGCCAGCAGTTCCAACAGGGAAAGCACTGAAGCTTTCTTT
CDR3aa: CASSSNRESTEAFF

d_gene: TRBD2
abundance: .
v_gene: TRBV18
j_gene: TRBJ2-2
CDR3nt: TGTGCCAGCTCACCTGCCCTAGCGGGACAGTATAACGGGGAGCTGTTTTTT
CDR3aa: CASSPALAGQYNGELFF

d_gene: .
abundance: .
v_gene: TRBV19
j_gene: TRBJ1-1
CDR3nt: TGTGCCAGTATCCCGCAAGGGGGACCTTCTGAAGCTTTCTTT
CDR3aa: CASIPQGGPSEAFF

d_gene: TRBD1
abundance: few
v_gene: TRBV15
j_gene: TRBJ1-2
CDR3nt: TGTGCCACCAGCACTGGGCAGGGGGAACGAGGCTACACCTTC
CDR3aa: CATSTGQGERGYTF

d_gene: TRBD2
abundance: .
v_gene: TRBV4-1
j_gene: TRBJ2-7
CDR3nt: TGCGCCAGCAGCCGCGGGGGACTAGCGGCCCCGGCCGCCGAGCAGTACTTC
CDR3aa: CASSRGGLAAPAAEQYF

d_gene: TRBD2
abundance: few
v_gene: TRBV6-5
j_gene: TRBJ2-1
CDR3nt: TGTGCCAGCAGTTCGAGCGGGGGGGCGGGAAATGAGCAGTTCTTC
CDR3aa: CASSSSGGAGNEQFF

d_gene: TRBD1
abundance: .
v_gene: TRBV28
j_gene: TRBJ1-5
CDR3nt: TGTGCCAGCAGCACCCCGGGACAGGGTGGCGGGCAGCCCCAGCATTTT
CDR3aa: CASSTPGQGGGQPQHF

d_gene: .
abundance: .
v_gene: TRBV28
j_gene: TRBJ1-5
CDR3nt: TGTGCCAGCAGTTTAGGGAGGGCCGATCAGCCCCAGCATTTT
CDR3aa: CASSLGRADQPQHF

d_gene: TRBD2
abundance: once
v_gene: TRBV9
j_gene: TRBJ2-5
CDR3nt: TGTGCCAGCAGCGGGAGCGGGGGGGCTTTAGAGACCCAGTACTTC
CDR3aa: CASSGSGGALETQYF

d_gene: .
abundance: .
v_gene: TRBV2
j_gene: TRBJ2-7
CDR3nt: TGTGCCAGCAGTGAGGCTCCCCGATCTGCATACGAGCAGTACTTC
CDR3aa: CASSEAPRSAYEQYF

d_gene: TRBD1
abundance: .
v_gene: TRBV6-5
j_gene: TRBJ2-3
CDR3nt: TGTGCCAGCAGTTTCCGACAGGGGGTAGATACGCAGTATTTT
CDR3aa: CASSFRQGVDTQYF

d_gene: .
abundance: .
v_gene: TRBV2
j_gene: TRBJ1-2
CDR3nt: TGTGCCAGCAGTGCCGGAGGGTATGGCTACACCTTC
CDR3aa: CASSAGGYGYTF

d_gene: .
abundance: many
v_gene: TRBV19
j_gene: TRBJ1-4
CDR3nt: TGTGCCAGTAGTGCACCGGGAGAAGAAAAACTGTTTTTT
CDR3aa: CASSAPGEEKLFF

d_gene: .
abundance: .
v_gene: TRBV6-5
j_gene: TRBJ1-2
CDR3nt: TGTGCCAGCAGTTGGCGACAGGAAACTAACTATGGCTACACCTTC
CDR3aa: CASSWRQETNYGYTF

d_gene: .
abundance: .
v_gene: TRBV29-1
j_gene: TRBJ2-1
CDR3nt: TGCAGCGTTGAACCCCAGGGCAATGAGCAGTTCTTC
CDR3aa: CSVEPQGNEQFF

d_gene: TRBD2
abundance: .
v_gene: TRBV4-1
j_gene: TRBJ2-1
CDR3nt: TGCGCCAGCAGCCCACGGACTAGCGGCAATGAGCAGTTCTTC
CDR3aa: CASSPRTSGNEQFF

d_gene: .
abundance: .
v_gene: TRBV28
j_gene: TRBJ1-2
CDR3nt: TGTGCCAGCAGTTCCACACTGGAGGCTAACTATGGCTACACCTTC
CDR3aa: CASSSTLEANYGYTF

d_gene: .
abundance: .
v_gene: TRBV18
j_gene: TRBJ2-5
CDR3nt: TGTGCCAGCTCATTCCGACAGCAACAAGAGACCCAGTACTTC
CDR3aa: CASSFRQQQETQYF

d_gene: .
abundance: .
v_gene: TRBV4-1
j_gene: TRBJ2-2
CDR3nt: TGCGCCAGCAGCCAAGATTCGGCAGGGTATCCCGGGGAGCTGTTTTTT
CDR3aa: CASSQDSAGYPGELFF

d_gene: .
abundance: .
v_gene: TRBV11-3
j_gene: TRBJ1-6
CDR3nt: TGTGCCAGCAGCTCAGGAGGTAATTCACCCCTCCACTTT
CDR3aa: CASSSGGNSPLHF

d_gene: .
abundance: .
v_gene: TRBV14
j_gene: TRBJ2-5
CDR3nt: TGTGCCAGCAGCCCAAGCCTAGTTCGGGGGACCCAGTACTTC
CDR3aa: CASSPSLVRGTQYF

d_gene: .
abundance: .
v_gene: TRBV14
j_gene: TRBJ2-1
CDR3nt: TGTGCCAGCAGCCAAATCGGCTCCTACAATGAGCAGTTCTTC
CDR3aa: CASSQIGSYNEQFF

d_gene: TRBD1
abundance: .
v_gene: TRBV5-1
j_gene: TRBJ1-5
CDR3nt: TGCGCCAGCAGCTTTACAGGGGGATCTTTTAAGACCCAGCATTTT
CDR3aa: CASSFTGGSFKTQHF